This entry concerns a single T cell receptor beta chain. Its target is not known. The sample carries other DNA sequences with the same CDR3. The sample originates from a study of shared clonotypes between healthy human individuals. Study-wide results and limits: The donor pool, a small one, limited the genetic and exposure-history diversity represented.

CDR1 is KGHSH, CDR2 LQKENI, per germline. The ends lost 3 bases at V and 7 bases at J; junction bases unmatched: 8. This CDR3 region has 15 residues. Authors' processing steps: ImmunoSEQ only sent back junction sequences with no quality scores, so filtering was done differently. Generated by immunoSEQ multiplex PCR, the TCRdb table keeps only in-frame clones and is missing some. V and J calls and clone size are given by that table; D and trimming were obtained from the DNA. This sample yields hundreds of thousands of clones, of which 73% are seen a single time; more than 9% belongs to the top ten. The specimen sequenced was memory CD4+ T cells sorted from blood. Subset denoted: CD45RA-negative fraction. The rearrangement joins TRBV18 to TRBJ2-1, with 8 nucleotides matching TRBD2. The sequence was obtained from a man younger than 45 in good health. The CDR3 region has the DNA TGTGCCAGCTCACCCCCGGGACTAGTCTTAAATGAGCAGTTCTTC. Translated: CASSPPGLVLNEQFF.